Each of the 5 T cell receptor beta chains below was sequenced from the same sample in a study of shared T cell receptors in the human thymus (dated by TCRdb to the early 2020s). The library was prepared using the immunoSEQ multiplex PCR assay. TCRdb re-hosts the immuneACCESS table, in-frame sequences only. Its copies lack some clones; in the studies checked, an unresolved V gene accounts for under half of them, and the cause for the rest is not known. Across this sample there are about 660,000 clones, with 88% seen only once. Around 0.01% of the sample lies in the top ten. These data were likewise used in another study, on human thymus T cells.

Input material: thymocytes. The receptors were gathered from a boy under two years old with a congenital heart defect. Donor details come from another sample of the same person, matched by shared clones.

The V and J genes are TRBV7-2 and TRBJ2-1, with TRBD2 identical over 10 bases. Germline V gene lookup returns CDR1 SGHTA and CDR2 FQGNSA. V was clipped by 1 base and J by 7 bases; unmatched bases: 7. The CDR3 consists of 16 residues. Here the CDR3 DNA reads TGTGCCAGCAGCTTAGGATCTCTAGCGGGAGTGAATGAGCAGTTCTTC. Translated, it gives CASSLGSLAGVNEQFF.

This clone was seen just once. The chain combines TRBV7-2 with TRBJ2-3; 9 bases align to TRBD1. The length of the CDR3 is 14 residues. CDR1 SGHTA and CDR2 FQGNSA come from the germline V gene. J gave up 3 bases and V 4 bases, and 2 bases lay outside the gene matches. The CDR3 DNA reads as TGTGCCAGCAGCTCAGGACAGGGGACAGATACGCAGTATTTT. It yields the protein CASSSGQGTDTQYF.

The chain carries TRBV7-2 and TRBJ1-3, with D possibly TRBD1 on 6 matching bases. The ends were cut back, 5 bases at V and 0 bases at J, with 14 bases in the middle. The CDR3 is made up of 16 amino acids. CDR1 and CDR2 from the germline V gene are SGHTA and FQGNSA. The CDR3 here is CASSDLRGSSGNTIYF. The CDR3 bases are TGTGCCAGCAGCGATCTCAGGGGTTCCTCTGGAAACACCATATATTTT.

The rearrangement links TRBV6-5 to TRBJ2-5; perhaps TRBD2 as D (6 bases). The CDR3 has 13 amino acids. V was pared by 1 base and J by 5 bases, with 8 bases between. In germline, CDR1 is MNHEY, CDR2 SVGAGI. The CDR3 DNA is TGTGCCAGCAGTTACTGGCTAGCGGAGACCCAGTACTTC. The encoded protein is CASSYWLAETQYF.

The chain employs TRBV11-2 and TRBJ2-7; D may be TRBD1 (6 bases). V was pared by 4 bases and J by 3 bases, with 13 bases between. Germline values: CDR1 SGHAT, CDR2 FQNNGV. The CDR3 contains 14 residues. CDR3 residues: CASSSRDTVYEQYF. CDR3 DNA: TGTGCCAGCAGCTCCCGGGACACAGTCTACGAGCAGTACTTC.